One and the same sample provided the 21 T cell receptor beta chains below, sequenced in a study of lymphopenia after photon versus proton radiotherapy. Using immunoSEQ multiplex PCR, the repertoire was profiled, and TCRdb retains in-frame clones only, with some absent. The sample contains 22,000 or so clones, over 90% of which appear only once. Here the sequenced sample was peripheral blood, taken from a patient treated with proton-based radiotherapy. Source of these receptors: a woman aged 70-85 years with pancreatic cancer. Some clones in this sample may be carry-over from other donors' samples.

V gene TRBV29-1 combines with J gene TRBJ2-7; D is possibly TRBD1 (5 bases). The CDR3 contains 14 residues. Between the trimmed V and J ends, which lost 1 base and 6 bases, there was a span of 16 bases. Germline loops: CDR1 SQVTM, CDR2 ANQGSEA. CDR3 loop: CSVEVTRQSGEQYF. In nucleotides, the CDR3 is TGCAGCGTTGAAGTAACGCGACAGTCGGGCGAGCAGTACTTC.

This sequence joins TRBV5-1 and TRBJ1-2; tentatively, D is TRBD1 (5 bases). This CDR3 has 13 amino acids. Germline loops: CDR1 SGHRS, CDR2 YFSETQ. V shed 4 bases and J shed 0 bases, with 7 bases lying between them. The CDR3: CASSQGSNYGYTF. The CDR3 DNA is TGCGCCAGCAGCCAGGGCTCTAACTATGGCTACACCTTC.

CDR3 sequence: CASSRLKNEKLFF. DNA of the CDR3: TGTGCCAGTAGTAGACTGAAAAATGAAAAACTGTTTTTT. The chain has TRBV19 and TRBJ1-4; the D is unclear. Germline V CDR1 and CDR2: LNHDA, SQIVND (reference sequence). The CDR3 consists of 13 residues. V was clipped by 4 bases and J by 5 bases, with 8 bases between them.

The chain employs TRBV4-1 and TRBJ1-6; D is undetermined. Trimming cost V 4 bases and J 10 bases, with 14 bases left between them. The CDR3 extends over 14 amino acids. CDR1 is MGHRA and CDR2 is YSYEKL in the germline V gene. CDR3 nucleotide sequence: TGCGCCAGCAGCCCGGGTCTTCGTAACTCACCCCTCCACTTT. Amino acids: CASSPGLRNSPLHF.

The CDR3 coding sequence is TGCGCCAGCAGCCCGGGACGGAACCAAGAGACCCAGTACTTC. This codes for CASSPGRNQETQYF. The chain couples TRBV5-1 to TRBJ2-5, with D perhaps being TRBD1 or TRBD2 (5 bases each). V shed 4 bases and J shed 0 bases, with 10 bases lying between them. CDR3 length: 14 residues. Per the germline V gene, CDR1 is SGHRS and CDR2 is YFSETQ.

CDR3 region: CASSEQFYGYTF. The CDR3 DNA is TGTGCCAGCAGTGAACAGTTCTATGGCTACACCTTC. J is TRBJ1-2 and V is TRBV2; D ambiguous. Germline values: CDR1 SNHLY, CDR2 FYNNEI. This CDR3 has 12 residues. V shed 2 bases and J shed 4 bases, with 5 bases lying between them. Combining the CDR3 with reference TRBV2 and TRBJ1-2 gives the whole variable domain EPEVTQTPSHQVTQMGQEVILRCVPISNHLYFYWYRQILGQKVEFLVSFYNNEISEKSEIFDDQFSVERPDGSNFTLKIRSTKLEDSAMYFCASSEQFYGYTFGSGTRLTVV.

The gene calls are TRBV18 and TRBJ2-5; tentative D call: TRBD1 (6 bases). The CDR3 loop spans 14 amino acids. Germline CDR1 KGHSH, CDR2 LQKENI. Trimming pared 2 bases from V and 7 bases from J, leaving 14 bases between. The CDR3 spells CASSPTGSGATQYF. Here the CDR3 DNA reads TGTGCCAGCTCACCAACAGGGTCCGGGGCGACCCAGTACTTC. The full variable domain, rest sourced from reference TRBV18 and TRBJ2-5, is NAGVMQNPRHLVRRRGQEARLRCSPMKGHSHVYWYRQLPEEGLKFMVYLQKENIIDESGMPKERFSAEFPKEGPSILRIQQVVRGDSAAYFCASSPTGSGATQYFGPGTRLLVL.

The chain couples TRBV19 to TRBJ2-2; D gene ambiguous. The V end lost 5 bases, the J end lost 3 bases, and 10 bases lay between the germline ends. The CDR3 sequence is 14 residues long. Germline V lookup: CDR1 LNHDA, CDR2 SQIVND (reference sequence). In DNA, the CDR3 is TGTGCCAGTAGTGGTAGCACCTACACCGGGGAGCTGTTTTTT. Amino acid sequence: CASSGSTYTGELFF.

The chain has TRBV18 and TRBJ1-1; tentative D call: TRBD1 (5 bases). The length of the CDR3 is 16 residues. Germline CDR1 is KGHSH and CDR2 is LQKENI. V lost 4 bases to trimming and J lost 0 bases, with 15 bases between them. The CDR3 DNA reads TGTGCCAGCTCACTAAAGGGACCTGATATGAACACTGAAGCTTTCTTT. It yields the protein CASSLKGPDMNTEAFF.

This clone was counted only a few times. This chain joins TRBV2 and TRBJ2-2, with D possibly being TRBD2 (6 bases). V lost 7 bases, J lost 3 bases, and 12 bases lay in between. This CDR3 has 14 residues. Per the germline V gene, CDR1 is SNHLY and CDR2 is FYNNEI. The CDR3 loop is CASNKGLDTGELFF. The CDR3 DNA sequence: TGTGCCAGCAACAAGGGACTCGACACCGGGGAGCTGTTTTTT.

The chain recombines TRBV5-1 with TRBJ2-3; possibly TRBD1 for D (7 bases). Germline V gives CDR1 SGHRS, CDR2 YFSETQ. The CDR3 is 15 amino acids. The V end was cut by 0 bases, the J end by 4 bases, with 12 bases between. The CDR3 DNA reads TGCGCCAGCAGCTTGGGGGGCGGGACAGCAGATACGCAGTATTTT. Amino acids: CASSLGGGTADTQYF. Combining the CDR3 with reference TRBV5-1 and TRBJ2-3 gives the whole variable domain KAGVTQTPRYLIKTRGQQVTLSCSPISGHRSVSWYQQTPGQGLQFLFEYFSETQRNKGNFPGRFSGRQFSNSRSEMNVSTLELGDSALYLCASSLGGGTADTQYFGPGTRLTVL.

The rearrangement links TRBV19 to TRBJ1-4, with 11 nucleotides matching TRBD1. This CDR3 has 15 amino acids. V gave up 6 bases and J gave up 7 bases; unmatched junction bases: 7. The germline V gene has CDR1 LNHDA and CDR2 SQIVND (reference sequence). In DNA form, the CDR3 reads TGTGCCAGTAGACCCCCCGGGACAGGGGGTGAAAAACTGTTTTTT. Residues: CASRPPGTGGEKLFF.

The genes are TRBV10-1 and TRBJ1-1; D gene ambiguous. This CDR3 comprises 14 residues. Trimming shortened V by 0 bases and J by 1 base, and 6 bases separated the two germline ends. CDR1 is WNHNN and CDR2 is SYGVQD in the germline V gene (reference sequence). CDR3 sequence: CASSESSRNTEAFF. In DNA form, the CDR3 reads TGCGCCAGCAGTGAGTCGAGCCGGAACACTGAAGCTTTCTTT.

The chain couples TRBV6-1 to TRBJ1-1; no reliable D call. V shed 4 bases and J shed 0 bases, with 9 bases lying between them. The CDR3 spans 14 residues. CDR1 MNHNS and CDR2 SASEGT come from the germline V gene. The CDR3 reads CASSANLMNTEAFF. In DNA, the CDR3 is TGTGCCAGCAGTGCTAACCTCATGAACACTGAAGCTTTCTTT.

V gene TRBV19 combines with J gene TRBJ1-1; D possibly corresponds to TRBD1 (6 bases). In germline, CDR1 is LNHDA, CDR2 SQIVND (reference sequence). Between the trimmed V and J ends, which lost 6 bases and 3 bases, there was a span of 17 bases. The CDR3 is made up of 15 amino acids. The CDR3 bases are TGTGCCAGTAGGCCACAGGGCTCCCTGGACACTGAAGCTTTCTTT. This gives the protein CASRPQGSLDTEAFF.

The genes are TRBV10-1 and TRBJ1-2, with no clear D. This CDR3 is built from 13 residues. CDR1 is WNHNN and CDR2 is SYGVQD in the germline V gene (reference sequence). Trimming cost V 6 bases and J 5 bases, with 13 bases left between them. The CDR3 sequence is CASSPVREYGYTF. CDR3 sequence (DNA): TGCGCCAGCAGCCCGGTCCGGGAGTATGGCTACACCTTC.

The J gene is TRBJ1-3, the V gene TRBV4-1; D remains ambiguous. Trimming removed 5 bases at V and 0 bases at J, with 8 bases between. Germline CDR1 is MGHRA and CDR2 is YSYEKL. The length of the CDR3 is 14 residues. DNA of the CDR3: TGCGCCAGCAGCAGCACGGACTCTGGAAACACCATATATTTT. Its translation is CASSSTDSGNTIYF.

The V gene is TRBV11-2, the J gene TRBJ2-3; the match to TRBD2 covers 12 bases. The CDR3 runs to 20 residues. V lost 0 bases and J lost 6; bases outside the gene matches: 16. Per germline, CDR1 SGHAT and CDR2 FQNNGV. Here the CDR3 reads CASSLEAVLAGGVLIDTQYF. CDR3 DNA: TGTGCCAGCAGCTTAGAGGCTGTGCTAGCGGGAGGGGTGTTGATTGATACGCAGTATTTT.

The chain is built from TRBV29-1 and TRBJ1-1; tentatively, D is TRBD1 (6 bases). The V gene lost 7 bases and the J gene lost 2 bases, with 14 bases spanning the gap. Looked up from germline, CDR1 is SQVTM and CDR2 is ANQGSEA. This CDR3 comprises 13 residues. The CDR3 here is CSARGGGNTEAFF. DNA for the CDR3: TGCAGCGCTCGAGGAGGGGGAAACACTGAAGCTTTCTTT. Together with reference TRBV29-1 and TRBJ1-1, the CDR3 gives the full variable domain: SAVISQKPSRDICQRGTSLTIQCQVDSQVTMMFWYRQQPGQSLTLIATANQGSEATYESGFVIDKFPISRPNLTFSTLTVSNMSPEDSSIYLCSARGGGNTEAFFGQGTRLTVV.

The genes are TRBV6-6 and TRBJ1-1; no firm D call. The V gene lost 0 bases and the J gene lost 5 bases, with 10 bases spanning the gap. Looked up from germline, CDR1 is MNHNY and CDR2 is SVGAGI (reference sequence). The length of the CDR3 is 14 residues. CDR3 protein: CASSYSRRVTEAFF. The CDR3 DNA is TGTGCCAGCAGTTACTCGAGACGGGTTACTGAAGCTTTCTTT.

This clone was observed a few times. This sequence joins TRBV5-4 and TRBJ1-1; TRBD1 is a possible D gene (6 bases). CDR3 length equals 14 residues. Germline lookup yields CDR1 SGHNT and CDR2 YYREEE (reference sequence). Trimming pared 5 bases from V and 1 base from J, leaving 12 bases between. The CDR3: CASSLQDRNTEAFF. The CDR3 nucleotides read TGTGCCAGCAGTCTTCAGGACAGGAACACTGAAGCTTTCTTT.